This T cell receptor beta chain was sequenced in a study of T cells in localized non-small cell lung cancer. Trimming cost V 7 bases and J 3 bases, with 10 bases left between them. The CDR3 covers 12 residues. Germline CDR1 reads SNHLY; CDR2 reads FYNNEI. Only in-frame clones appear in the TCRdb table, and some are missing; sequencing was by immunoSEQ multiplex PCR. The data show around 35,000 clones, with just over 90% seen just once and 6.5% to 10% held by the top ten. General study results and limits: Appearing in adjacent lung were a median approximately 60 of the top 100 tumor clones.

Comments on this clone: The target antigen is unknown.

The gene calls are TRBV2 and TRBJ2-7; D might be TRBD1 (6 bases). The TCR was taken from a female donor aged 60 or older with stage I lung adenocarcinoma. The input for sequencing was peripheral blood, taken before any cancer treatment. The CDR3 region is CASTQQGYEQYV. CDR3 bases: TGTGCCAGCACCCAACAGGGCTACGAGCAGTACGTC.